Shown below are 26 T cell receptor beta chains from a single sample sequenced in a study of T cells in Graves' hyperthyroidism and ophthalmopathy. Amplification yielded TCR beta CDR3 regions, with RNA transcripts as the source. A first-round RT-PCR of the TCR CDR3 used the HTBI primer set. From the multiplex PCR reads, TCRdb called clonotypes with MiXCR, one entry per CDR3 protein. Altogether hundreds of thousands of distinct CDR3 sequences are present, approximately 14% being singletons, with the ten largest covering 5.8%. The sample taken for sequencing was blood. The receptors derive from a woman aged 25 to 39 with Graves' hyperthyroidism that later progressed to Graves' ophthalmopathy.

About this clonotype itself: A read error may be the cause here, since a much bigger clone is one base away. The CDR3 nucleotides are TGCAGTGCTAGATCGGGAGTGGAGCAGGTCTTC. The encoded protein is CSARSGVEQVF. The chain recombines TRBV20-1 with TRBJ2-1, with a weak D call TRBD2 (6 bases). The CDR3 is 11 amino acids. Germline V gene lookup returns CDR1 DFQATT and CDR2 SNEGSKA (reference sequence).

This clonotype has ten or more counts. The rearrangement links TRBV12-5 to TRBJ1-5; no firm D call. Trimming took off 1 base at V and 2 bases at J, with 3 bases between the two ends. Germline V gene sequence: CDR1 LGHNT, CDR2 FRNRAP. The CDR3 loop spans 13 amino acids. The CDR3 sequence is CASGLAGNQPQHF. For the CDR3, the DNA is TGTGCTAGTGGTTTGGCAGGCAATCAGCCCCAGCATTTT.

The chain recombines TRBV15 with TRBJ2-5; 10 bases line up with TRBD2. Looked up from germline, CDR1 is LNHNV and CDR2 is YYDKDF (reference sequence). After removal of 5 bases from V and 3 bases from J, the junction contained 9 bases not matched to a gene. The CDR3 extends over 16 amino acids. CDR3 DNA: TGTGCCACCAGCTGGGGACTAGCGAACATCGAAGAGACCCAGTACTTC. Protein: CATSWGLANIEETQYF.

This clonotype was observed many times. This rearrangement joins TRBV6-1 to TRBJ2-1, with 8 bases matching TRBD2. The V and J ends lost 1 base and 5 bases, in that order; junction bases with no gene match: 10. Per the germline V gene, CDR1 is MNHNS and CDR2 is SASEGT. The CDR3 totals 17 residues. The CDR3 protein is CASSEVPAGAYDNEQFF. CDR3 in DNA: TGTGCCAGCAGTGAAGTCCCAGCGGGAGCCTACGACAATGAGCAGTTCTTC.

The sample holds many counts of this clonotype. This chain connects TRBV12-3 or TRBV12-4 to TRBJ1-1; 7 bases map to TRBD1. The trim removed 7 bases at V and 0 bases at J, leaving 5 bases unmatched. There are 14 residues in the CDR3. The CDR3, as DNA: TGTGCCAGCACAGGGGGTCTAATGAACACTGAAGCTTTCTTT. It is translated as CASTGGLMNTEAFF.

This clonotype was recorded many times. CDR3 nucleotides: TGCGCCAGCAGCCTCAGACTAGCGGGAGGCGATGAGCAGTTCTTC. Residues: CASSLRLAGGDEQFF. This chain connects TRBV4-1 to TRBJ2-1; 13 positions match TRBD2. Germline trimming cut 4 bases from V and 8 bases from J; bases unmatched to any gene: 5. This CDR3 spans 15 amino acids. Germline V CDR1 and CDR2: MGHRA, YSYEKL.

The rearrangement links TRBV29-1 to TRBJ1-5; tentative D call: TRBD1 (5 bases). V lost 4 bases, J lost 6 bases, and 16 bases lay in between. This CDR3 has 14 amino acids. CDR1 is SQVTM, CDR2 ANQGSEA, per germline. DNA for the CDR3: TGCAGCGTTGGATTAGTCGCCGGGGGTCAGCCCCAGCATTTT. Its protein is CSVGLVAGGQPQHF.

V and J are TRBV5-1 and TRBJ2-2; D is unclear. The CDR3 contains 15 residues. Trimming removed 0 bases from V and 2 bases from J, with 8 bases in between. Germline V gene sequence: CDR1 SGHRS, CDR2 YFSETQ. In DNA form, the CDR3 reads TGCGCCAGCAGCTTGGAACAAACTAACACCGGGGAGCTGTTTTTT. It specifies CASSLEQTNTGELFF.

The CDR3 here is CASTSSGTVSNEQFF. In DNA, the CDR3 is TGTGCCAGTACTTCTAGCGGGACTGTTAGCAATGAGCAGTTCTTC. The rearrangement uses TRBV19 and TRBJ2-1; 9 bases line up with TRBD2. The V segment lost 7 bases and the J segment 6 bases; nucleotides outside the gene matches: 10. This CDR3 is 15 amino acids long. The germline gives CDR1 LNHDA, CDR2 SQIVND (reference sequence).

The V and J genes are TRBV20-1 and TRBJ2-2, with D unresolved. V lost 0 bases and J lost 8, with 13 bases in between. Germline V gene lookup returns CDR1 DFQATT and CDR2 SNEGSKA (reference sequence). CDR3 size: 14 residues. The chain's CDR3 is CSARDMASWGELFF. In nucleotides, the CDR3 is TGCAGTGCTAGAGATATGGCTAGTTGGGGGGAGCTGTTTTTT.

This clonotype appeared many times. The V gene is TRBV30, the J gene TRBJ1-5; 9 nucleotides line up with TRBD1. CDR1 and CDR2 from the germline V gene are GTSNPN and SVGIG (reference sequence). The CDR3 consists of 14 residues. The junction had 4 bases not matched to a gene; V was cut back by 2 bases and J by 5 bases. The DNA for the CDR3 is TGTGCCTGGAGTTCGGGACAGGGTGATCAGCCCCAGCATTTT. It translates to CAWSSGQGDQPQHF.

Concerning this clonotype: Germline is not matched at one junction end, which may reflect a read error. The chain recombines TRBV20-1 with TRBJ2-7, with 9 nucleotides matching TRBD1. This CDR3 spans 16 amino acids. CDR1 DFQATT and CDR2 SNEGSKA come from the germline V gene (reference sequence). In nucleotides, the CDR3 is TGCAGTGCGCTTACAGGGGGCCCTCCTGGGCCCTACGATCAGTACTTC. The encoded protein is CSALTGGPPGPYDQYF.

This clonotype was recorded many times. This sequence joins TRBV9 and TRBJ1-6; D not certain. V was trimmed by 0 bases and J by 7 bases, leaving 11 bases between them. Germline V gene lookup returns CDR1 SGDLS and CDR2 YYNGEE. The CDR3 length is 15 residues. CDR3 region: CASSVAGGENSPLHF. In DNA, the CDR3 is TGTGCCAGCAGCGTAGCGGGCGGCGAAAATTCACCCCTCCACTTT. The variable domain in full, with the rest retrieved from reference TRBV9 and TRBJ1-6, is DSGVTQTPKHLITATGQRVTLRCSPRSGDLSVYWYQQSLDQGLQFLIQYYNGEERAKGNILERFSAQQFPDLHSELNLSSLELGDSALYFCASSVAGGENSPLHFGNGTRLTVT.

This clonotype was counted a few times. The rearrangement links TRBV30 to TRBJ1-5; D is possibly TRBD1 (5 bases). The CDR3 extends over 14 amino acids. The ends were cut back, 3 bases at V and 3 bases at J, with 12 bases in the middle. Germline assignment: CDR1 GTSNPN and CDR2 SVGIG (reference sequence). The CDR3 nucleotides are TGTGCCTGGAGGGGAGGGGCCCCCAATCAGCCCCAGCATTTT. Translating gives CAWRGGAPNQPQHF.

A remark on this clonotype: This may stem from a read error, because a much larger clone lies one nucleotide away. As the CDR3 is not closed by the conserved phenylalanine or tryptophan, this likely results from a read error. The rearrangement joins TRBV24-1 to TRBJ2-2; a weak D match, TRBD1 (6 bases). Per the germline V gene, CDR1 is KGHDR and CDR2 is SFDVKD. This CDR3 has 16 amino acids. Trimming removed 1 base at V and 0 bases at J, with 8 bases between. The CDR3 region has the DNA TGTGCCACCAGTGATTTAAAGGGGGCGAACACCGGGGAGCTGTTTTCT. Protein: CATSDLKGANTGELFS.

The genes are TRBV14 and TRBJ2-1, with 11 bases aligning to TRBD2. The CDR3 extends over 17 amino acids. In germline, CDR1 is SGHDN, CDR2 FVKESK. V was clipped by 2 bases and J by 7 bases; unmatched bases: 10. CDR3 loop: CASSQHQTSGNRNEQFF. In nucleotides, the CDR3 is TGTGCCAGCAGCCAACACCAGACTAGCGGGAATCGGAATGAGCAGTTCTTC.

This clonotype was seen ten or more times. This chain links TRBV29-1 with TRBJ1-2, with D possibly matching TRBD1 (5 bases). The V end was cut by 4 bases, the J end by 5 bases, with 11 bases between. Germline V gives CDR1 SQVTM, CDR2 ANQGSEA. CDR3 length: 12 amino acids. CDR3 nucleotide sequence: TGCAGCGTTGGGCAGGGTGGGTATGGCTACACCTTC. Translation gives CSVGQGGYGYTF.

This clonotype has ten or more counts. The chain uses TRBV7-2 and TRBJ2-1; TRBD1 agrees at 10 bases. V gave up 2 bases and J gave up 3 bases; unmatched junction bases: 7. The CDR3 totals 17 residues. The germline gives CDR1 SGHTA, CDR2 FQGNSA. For the CDR3, the DNA is TGTGCCAGCAGCTTACCGGCTGGGACAGGGGTCTACAATGAGCAGTTCTTC. Residues: CASSLPAGTGVYNEQFF. The full variable domain, in which reference TRBV7-2 and TRBJ2-1 provide the parts outside the CDR3, is GAGVSQSPSNKVTEKGKDVELRCDPISGHTALYWYRQSLGQGLEFLIYFQGNSAPDKSGLPSDRFSAERTGGSVSTLTIQRTQQEDSAVYLCASSLPAGTGVYNEQFFGPGTRLTVL.

The table lists this clonotype with many counts. The chain has TRBV28 and TRBJ2-3; perhaps TRBD1 as D (5 bases). The V end was cut by 7 bases, the J end by 1 base, with 15 bases between. CDR1 is MDHEN, CDR2 SYDVKM, per germline. There are 15 residues in the CDR3. The CDR3 DNA follows: TGTGCCAGCACCTCAGGTGGGGCCGGCACAGATACGCAGTATTTT. Residues: CASTSGGAGTDTQYF. The full variable domain, completed using reference TRBV28 and TRBJ2-3, is DVKVTQSSRYLVKRTGEKVFLECVQDMDHENMFWYRQDPGLGLRLIYFSYDVKMKEKGDIPEGYSVSREKKERFSLILESASTNQTSMYLCASTSGGAGTDTQYFGPGTRLTVL.

This clonotype was counted many times. The gene calls are TRBV6-2 or TRBV6-3 and TRBJ2-7, with TRBD2 matching over 13 bases. CDR1 and CDR2 (germline): MNHEY, SVGEGT. This CDR3 has 17 amino acids. V was pared by 4 bases and J by 2 bases, with 8 bases of the junction left unmatched. CDR3 in amino acids: CASSFAGTSGTPYEQYF. CDR3 DNA: TGTGCCAGCAGTTTTGCCGGGACTAGCGGGACACCCTACGAGCAGTACTTC.

This clonotype was recorded at least ten times. This rearrangement joins TRBV7-9 to TRBJ2-3; 7 nucleotides agree with TRBD1. This CDR3 has 12 residues. Trimming at V came to 5 bases and at J to 6 bases, leaving 2 bases not matched to a gene. Germline loops: CDR1 SEHNR, CDR2 FQNEAQ (reference sequence). The CDR3 region is CASSTRGDTQYF. Here the CDR3 DNA reads TGTGCCAGCAGCACCAGGGGGGATACGCAGTATTTT.

Many counts were recorded for this clonotype. Sequence at one end of the junction differs from germline and may be a read error. This chain uses TRBV7-9 with TRBJ2-7; 10 positions agree with TRBD1. The length of the CDR3 is 15 residues. Per the germline V gene, CDR1 is SEHNR and CDR2 is FQNEAQ (reference sequence). The CDR3 DNA reads as TGTGCCAGCAGCTGGGACAGGGGCCGCTCCTACGAGCGGTACTTC. This encodes CASSWDRGRSYERYF.

This clonotype was counted many times. The chain has TRBV11-2 and TRBJ2-5; D not resolved. Germline V CDR1 and CDR2: SGHAT, FQNNGV. With 1 base removed from V and 1 base from J, the gap between germline ends came to 10 bases. The CDR3 covers 15 residues. CDR3 sequence (DNA): TGTGCCAGCAGCTTAGTGCTGCAGGCCCAAGAGACCCAGTACTTC. This encodes CASSLVLQAQETQYF.

This clonotype was counted ten times or more. The V gene is TRBV3-1, the J gene TRBJ2-3; D unclear. Deletions cut 1 base from V and 1 base from J, with 6 bases between. Germline V gives CDR1 LGHDT, CDR2 YNNKEL (reference sequence). The length of the CDR3 is 14 residues. The CDR3 region is CASSQGYGTDTQYF. CDR3 DNA: TGTGCCAGCAGCCAAGGCTATGGCACAGATACGCAGTATTTT.

The chain joins TRBV28 to TRBJ2-7; perhaps TRBD1 as D (6 bases). The CDR3 runs 12 residues. Germline CDR1 MDHEN, CDR2 SYDVKM. V was trimmed by 7 bases and J by 2 bases, leaving 9 bases between them. This chain's CDR3 is CASNHRAYEQYF. The CDR3 region has the DNA TGTGCCAGCAATCACAGGGCCTACGAGCAGTACTTC.

This clonotype occurred many times. The chain uses TRBV12-3 or TRBV12-4 and TRBJ2-2, with unresolved D. The CDR3 is 15 amino acids. Trimming stripped 3 bases from V and 9 bases from J, with 17 bases between. The CDR3 reads CASSFHASQPRELFF. The CDR3 coding sequence is TGTGCCAGCAGTTTTCATGCCAGCCAGCCCCGGGAGCTGTTTTTT.